The present T cell receptor beta chain was sequenced within a study of human CD8 memory T cell subsets. It was CCR7+ PD-1+ TIGIT+ early memory CD8+ T cells with exhausted-like traits that constituted TPEX cells. CD8+ T cells were isolated by negative magnetic selection. The CDR3 extends over 14 amino acids. The germline V gene has CDR1 LGHDT and CDR2 YNNKEL (reference sequence). Generation of TCR beta libraries used UMI-labeled 5' RACE. In the original analysis: Between about 2,900 and 18,000 functional CDR3 beta clonotypes were found per TCR beta library. TCRdb reprocessed the 5' RACE reads and keeps a single row for each CDR3 protein, giving no DNA. TCRdb, rather than the study authors, made the V and J calls. In all, the sample yields 8,000 or so distinct CDR3 sequences.

The genes are TRBV3-1 and TRBJ2-7. The sample comprised CD8+ T cells from PBMCs. The sequence derives from a human donor in good health. This chain's CDR3 is CASSQEGRDDEQYF.